These 30 T cell receptor beta chains came from one sample sequenced in a study of T cell responses to AZD1222 COVID-19 vaccine. Some clones are missing from TCRdb's copy, which holds only in-frame ones; the method was immunoSEQ multiplex PCR. The table lists roughly 140,000 clones, about 87% of them singletons. Sequenced here: peripheral blood, sampled on day 0 of MenACWY control vaccination. These TCRs come from an adult in good health.

J is TRBJ1-2 and V is TRBV29-1; 9 bases align to TRBD1. The CDR3 is 13 amino acids. CDR1 and CDR2 (germline): SQVTM, ANQGSEA. V lost 1 base and J lost 14; bases outside the gene matches: 11. Here the CDR3 reads CSVEAHQGQGRTF. The CDR3 DNA follows: TGCAGCGTTGAAGCGCACCAGGGACAGGGTCGTACCTTC. Combining the CDR3 with reference TRBV29-1 and TRBJ1-2 gives the whole variable domain SAVISQKPSRDICQRGTSLTIQCQVDSQVTMMFWYRQQPGQSLTLIATANQGSEATYESGFVIDKFPISRPNLTFSTLTVSNMSPEDSSIYLCSVEAHQGQGRTFGSGTRLTVV.

The genes are TRBV9 and TRBJ2-3; maybe TRBD1 (6 bases). There are 17 residues in the CDR3. Trimming stripped 3 bases from V and 2 bases from J, with 19 bases between. CDR1 SGDLS and CDR2 YYNGEE come from the germline V gene. The CDR3 spells CASSGGQTSLVTDTQYF. CDR3 DNA: TGTGCCAGCAGCGGAGGACAGACGTCCTTGGTCACAGATACGCAGTATTTT.

The rearrangement joins TRBV15 to TRBJ2-1, with D perhaps matching TRBD1 (6 bases). CDR1 is LNHNV and CDR2 is YYDKDF in the germline V gene (reference sequence). The CDR3 contains 15 residues. V was pared by 0 bases and J by 2 bases, with 8 bases between. In nucleotides, the CDR3 is TGTGCCACCAGCAGAGAGCAGGGGACCTACAATGAGCAGTTCTTC. Protein: CATSREQGTYNEQFF.

The V call is TRBV19, the J call TRBJ1-4; unclear D gene. V was trimmed by 2 bases and J by 0 bases, leaving 10 bases between them. From germline, CDR1 is LNHDA and CDR2 SQIVND (reference sequence). This CDR3 has 16 amino acids. CDR3 DNA sequence: TGTGCCAGTAGTATACCCTCGGGTGCAACTAATGAAAAACTGTTTTTT. Its protein product is CASSIPSGATNEKLFF.

The gene calls are TRBV19 and TRBJ2-7; D is perhaps TRBD2 (5 bases). The CDR3 extends over 12 amino acids. Trimming removed 5 bases at V and 6 bases at J, with 11 bases between. Per germline, CDR1 LNHDA and CDR2 SQIVND (reference sequence). The CDR3 region has the DNA TGTGCCAGTAGTTTTCTGGGAGCCGAGCAGTACTTC. Translation gives CASSFLGAEQYF.

The gene calls are TRBV7-2 and TRBJ2-7; the match to TRBD2 covers 7 bases. J lost 3 bases, V lost 1 base, and 6 bases had no gene match. The CDR3 covers 15 residues. Germline CDR1 and CDR2: SGHTA and FQGNSA. CDR3 sequence reads: CASSLEGGLFYEQYF. The CDR3 DNA reads TGTGCCAGCAGCTTAGAGGGAGGGTTGTTCTACGAGCAGTACTTC.

This chain's CDR3 is CASSWGTTNEKLFF. In nucleotides, the CDR3 is TGTGCCAGCAGTTGGGGGACAACTAATGAAAAACTGTTTTTT. The rearrangement joins TRBV6-5 to TRBJ1-4; a possible D gene is TRBD1 (5 bases). V shed 4 bases and J shed 0 bases, with 6 bases lying between them. The CDR3 runs 14 residues. Germline lookup yields CDR1 MNHEY and CDR2 SVGAGI.

Note on this clone: The sample has other DNA sequences that encode this CDR3 too. The genes are TRBV18 and TRBJ2-5, with a tentative D call TRBD1 (7 bases). Trimming cost V 6 bases and J 1 base, with 9 bases left between them. Germline CDR1 and CDR2: KGHSH and LQKENI. This CDR3 region has 13 residues. This CDR3 reads CASSRGAQETQYF. The CDR3 DNA follows: TGTGCCAGCTCCAGGGGGGCCCAAGAGACCCAGTACTTC.

The chain joins TRBV6-6 to TRBJ2-3; D possibly matches TRBD1 or TRBD2 (6 bases each). CDR3 length: 15 amino acids. Trimming pared 3 bases from V and 5 bases from J, leaving 15 bases between. Germline CDR1 is MNHNY and CDR2 is SVGAGI (reference sequence). Written as DNA, the CDR3 is TGTGCCAGCAGTTATCTGTGGGGGGCTGGAGATACGCAGTATTTT. It specifies CASSYLWGAGDTQYF.

The genes are TRBV11-2 and TRBJ2-1; D is possibly TRBD1 (5 bases). Germline CDR1 reads SGHAT; CDR2 reads FQNNGV. This CDR3 spans 12 amino acids. V was trimmed by 6 bases and J by 6 bases, leaving 9 bases between them. Written as DNA, the CDR3 is TGTGCCAGCAGTAGACAGATCAATGAGCAGTTCTTC. This translates into CASSRQINEQFF.

The chain uses TRBV7-9 and TRBJ1-1, with TRBD1 matching over 9 bases. V trimming: 5 bases; J trimming: 4 bases; junction bases outside the gene matches: 8. Germline CDR1 and CDR2: SEHNR and FQNEAQ (reference sequence). The CDR3 length is 15 residues. This CDR3 is CASSRTGEGTTEAFF. The CDR3 region has the DNA TGTGCCAGCAGCCGGACAGGGGAAGGCACCACTGAAGCTTTCTTT.

The chain recombines TRBV5-1 with TRBJ2-1; a weak D match, TRBD1 (5 bases). Germline loops: CDR1 SGHRS, CDR2 YFSETQ. This CDR3 contains 14 residues. The V gene lost 5 bases and the J gene lost 7 bases, with 16 bases spanning the gap. The CDR3 protein is CASRNQGSDNEQFF. CDR3 bases: TGCGCCAGCAGAAACCAGGGTTCGGATAATGAGCAGTTCTTC.

This chain joins TRBV5-1 and TRBJ1-5; D is undetermined. Trimming shortened V by 3 bases and J by 2 bases, and 12 bases separated the two germline ends. The germline V gene has CDR1 SGHRS and CDR2 YFSETQ. This CDR3 region has 15 residues. CDR3 sequence (DNA): TGCGCCAGCAGCTCCGGGATCTCGGGCAATCAGCCCCAGCATTTT. It specifies CASSSGISGNQPQHF.

This clone has only a few counts. The chain has TRBV18 and TRBJ1-1; 7 bases agree with TRBD1. The CDR3 loop spans 16 amino acids. Trimming removed 7 bases from V and 2 bases from J; junction bases left unmatched: 13. Per germline, CDR1 KGHSH and CDR2 LQKENI. CDR3 sequence reads: CASLPRPGQSNTEAFF. The DNA of the CDR3 is TGTGCCAGCTTACCCAGACCGGGACAGTCAAACACTGAAGCTTTCTTT.

This clone was picked up a small number of times. The V call is TRBV28, the J call TRBJ2-7; TRBD2 matches at 8 bases. Germline V gives CDR1 MDHEN, CDR2 SYDVKM. Unmatched junction bases numbered 21, after V lost 5 bases and J lost 0 bases. CDR3 length equals 20 residues. CDR3 protein: CASSTPIWTSRTSFSYEQYF. DNA for the CDR3: TGTGCCAGCAGTACCCCGATTTGGACTAGCAGAACCTCCTTCTCCTACGAGCAGTACTTC.

The rearrangement uses TRBV3-1 (or the pseudogene TRBV3-2) and TRBJ1-1, with a weak D call TRBD1 (5 bases). The CDR3 covers 16 residues. V gave up 1 base and J gave up 3 bases, with 15 bases separating them. The germline gives CDR1 LGHDT, CDR2 YNNKEL (reference sequence). The CDR3 here is CASSQGDGRVYTEAFF. CDR3 nucleotides: TGTGCCAGCAGCCAAGGAGATGGCAGGGTCTACACTGAAGCTTTCTTT.

V usage is TRBV4-1 and J usage is TRBJ1-2; D is possibly TRBD1 (6 bases). The germline gives CDR1 MGHRA, CDR2 YSYEKL. This CDR3 has 16 residues. V lost 3 bases, J lost 4 bases, and 18 bases lay in between. In DNA form, the CDR3 reads TGCGCCAGCAGCCATCCGGGCCGGGGGCGATTCTATGGCTACACCTTC. Protein sequence: CASSHPGRGRFYGYTF.

The chain links TRBV2 to TRBJ1-5; 10 bases are a match to TRBD1. Trimming cost V 9 bases and J 5 bases; bases outside gene matches: 4. Germline values: CDR1 SNHLY, CDR2 FYNNEI. This CDR3 is built from 13 residues. The CDR3 coding sequence is TGTGCCAGTGGGACAGGGGAATATCAGCCCCAGCATTTT. It is translated as CASGTGEYQPQHF.

The chain links TRBV19 to TRBJ1-1; possibly TRBD1 for D (6 bases). V lost 7 bases, J lost 5 bases, and 20 bases lay in between. Germline V CDR1 and CDR2: LNHDA, SQIVND (reference sequence). This CDR3 is built from 15 residues. As DNA, the CDR3 is TGTGCCAGTAAACAACGACAGGAGGGAATGACTGAAGCTTTCTTT. The encoded protein is CASKQRQEGMTEAFF.

The V call is TRBV7-2, the J call TRBJ2-5; 11 bases line up with TRBD2. After removal of 5 bases from V and 3 bases from J, the junction contained 2 bases not matched to a gene. CDR3 size: 14 residues. Germline V gives CDR1 SGHTA, CDR2 FQGNSA. The CDR3 nucleotides are TGTGCCAGCAGCCCGGGACTAGCGGAAGAGACCCAGTACTTC. It yields the protein CASSPGLAEETQYF.

This clone is a singleton in its sample. CDR3: CASSVRLTSSYNEQFF. CDR3 coding DNA: TGTGCCAGCAGCGTACGCCTCACGAGCTCCTACAATGAGCAGTTCTTC. The rearrangement links TRBV7-8 to TRBJ2-1, with D uncertain. V dropped 5 bases and J dropped 0 bases, with 14 bases sitting between them. The CDR3 totals 16 residues. CDR1 SGHVS and CDR2 FQNEAQ come from the germline V gene.

The chain employs TRBV27 and TRBJ2-1; 9 nucleotides agree with TRBD2. Germline V gives CDR1 MNHEY, CDR2 SMNVEV (reference sequence). The CDR3 is 15 residues long. After removal of 1 base from V and 8 bases from J, the junction contained 6 bases not matched to a gene. CDR3 amino acids: CASSLLVSGGDEQFF. The CDR3 coding sequence is TGTGCCAGCAGTTTATTGGTTAGCGGGGGCGATGAGCAGTTCTTC.

In its sample, this clone was seen once. V gene TRBV6-5 combines with J gene TRBJ2-2; TRBD2 agrees at 12 bases. Trimming cost V 8 bases and J 6 bases; bases outside gene matches: 7. The CDR3 runs 15 residues. Germline values: CDR1 MNHEY, CDR2 SVGAGI. CDR3 region: CASRPSGGASGELFF. Here the CDR3 DNA reads TGTGCCAGCCGCCCTAGCGGGGGGGCGTCCGGGGAGCTGTTTTTT.

V gene TRBV14 combines with J gene TRBJ1-1; D call uncertain. V lost 0 bases and J 4 bases, leaving 15 bases between the germline ends. This CDR3 region has 16 residues. Looked up from germline, CDR1 is SGHDN and CDR2 is FVKESK. The DNA of the CDR3 is TGTGCCAGCAGCCAAGACATATTGGACGTGATCACTGAAGCTTTCTTT. Residues: CASSQDILDVITEAFF. Full variable domain (rest looked up from reference TRBV14 and TRBJ1-1): EAGVTQFPSHSVIEKGQTVTLRCDPISGHDNLYWYRRVMGKEIKFLLHFVKESKQDESGMPNNRFLAERTGGTYSTLKVQPAELEDSGVYFCASSQDILDVITEAFFGQGTRLTVV.

V is TRBV2 and J is TRBJ2-5; D gene ambiguous. The CDR3 consists of 14 residues. Trimming took 2 bases from V and 2 from J, leaving 9 bases between them. CDR1 SNHLY and CDR2 FYNNEI come from the germline V gene. The CDR3 region has the DNA TGTGCCAGCAGTGAATTGACGGTACAAGAGACCCAGTACTTC. Its protein is CASSELTVQETQYF.

This clone has at least ten counts. The chain uses TRBV9 and TRBJ2-7; no reliable D call. The V end lost 0 bases, the J end lost 5 bases, and 9 bases lay between the germline ends. This CDR3 spans 13 amino acids. Germline V gives CDR1 SGDLS, CDR2 YYNGEE. The CDR3 reads CASSVDLLHEQYF. CDR3 bases: TGTGCCAGCAGCGTAGATCTGTTACACGAGCAGTACTTC.

This clone showed up just once. V and J are TRBV27 and TRBJ1-5, with TRBD1 identical over 12 bases. V shed 3 bases, J shed 11 bases, and the junction held 5 bases outside the gene matches. Germline V gene lookup returns CDR1 MNHEY and CDR2 SMNVEV (reference sequence). The CDR3 contains 14 residues. CDR3 DNA: TGTGCCAGCAGTTTTGGGACAGGGGGCGCGACCCAGCATTTT. Amino acid sequence: CASSFGTGGATQHF.

The V call is TRBV9, the J call TRBJ2-2; TRBD2 matches 11 bases. CDR3 length: 17 residues. Germline CDR1 reads SGDLS; CDR2 reads YYNGEE. Trimming at V came to 3 bases and at J to 4 bases, leaving 8 bases not matched to a gene. CDR3 amino acids: CASSGPTSGISTGELFF. The CDR3 bases are TGTGCCAGCAGCGGGCCGACTAGCGGGATTAGCACCGGGGAGCTGTTTTTT.

J is TRBJ1-2 and V is TRBV7-2; TRBD1 aligns across 9 bases. Germline-derived CDR1 and CDR2 are SGHTA and FQGNSA. Losses at the gene ends were 5 bases for V and 8 bases for J; bases not matched to a gene: 15. This CDR3 contains 16 residues. The CDR3 nucleotides read TGTGCCAGCAGCCATACCGGGACAGGGATTGGTGGCGGCTACACCTTC. Residues: CASSHTGTGIGGGYTF.

J is TRBJ2-5 and V is TRBV6-5, with 11 positions matching TRBD2. CDR1 MNHEY and CDR2 SVGAGI come from the germline V gene. The ends lost 2 bases at V and 5 bases at J; junction bases unmatched: 7. The CDR3 covers 16 residues. CDR3 coding DNA: TGTGCCAGCAGTTACCCTAGCGGGAGGAAGTTTGAGACCCAGTACTTC. Residues: CASSYPSGRKFETQYF.